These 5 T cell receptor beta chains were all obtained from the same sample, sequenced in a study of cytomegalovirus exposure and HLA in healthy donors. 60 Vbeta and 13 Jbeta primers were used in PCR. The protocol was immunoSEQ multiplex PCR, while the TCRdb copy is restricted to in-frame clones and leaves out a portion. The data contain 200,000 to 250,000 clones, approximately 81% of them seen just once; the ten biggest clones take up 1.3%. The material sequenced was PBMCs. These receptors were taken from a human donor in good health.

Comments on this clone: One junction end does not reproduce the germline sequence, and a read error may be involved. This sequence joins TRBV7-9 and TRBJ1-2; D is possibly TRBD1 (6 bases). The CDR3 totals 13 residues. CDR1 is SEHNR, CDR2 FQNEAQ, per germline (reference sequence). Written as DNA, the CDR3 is TGTTCCAGCAGCTTGGGGGCTGGCTATGGCTACACCTTC. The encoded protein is CSSSLGAGYGYTF.

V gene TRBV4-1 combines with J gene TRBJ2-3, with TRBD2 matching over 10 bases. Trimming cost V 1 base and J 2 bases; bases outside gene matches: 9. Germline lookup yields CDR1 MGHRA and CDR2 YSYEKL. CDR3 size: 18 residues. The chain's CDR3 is CASSQGEDSGRDTDTQYF. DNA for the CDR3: TGCGCCAGCAGCCAAGGGGAGGACAGCGGGAGGGACACAGATACGCAGTATTTT.

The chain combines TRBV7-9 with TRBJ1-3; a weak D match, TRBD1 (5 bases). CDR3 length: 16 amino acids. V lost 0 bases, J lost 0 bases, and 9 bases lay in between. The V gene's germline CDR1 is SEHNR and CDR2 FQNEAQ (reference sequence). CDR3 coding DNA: TGTGCCAGCAGCTTAGCGGGTGACAGCTCTGGAAACACCATATATTTT. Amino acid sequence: CASSLAGDSSGNTIYF. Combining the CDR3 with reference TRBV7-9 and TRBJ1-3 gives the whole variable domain DTGVSQNPRHKITKRGQNVTFRCDPISEHNRLYWYRQTLGQGPEFLTYFQNEAQLEKSRLLSDRFSAERPKGSFSTLEIQRTEQGDSAMYLCASSLAGDSSGNTIYFGEGSWLTVV.

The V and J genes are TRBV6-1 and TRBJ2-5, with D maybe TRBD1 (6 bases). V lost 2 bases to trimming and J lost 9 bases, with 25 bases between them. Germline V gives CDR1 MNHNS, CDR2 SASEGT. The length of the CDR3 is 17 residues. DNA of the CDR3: TGTGCCAGCAGTGAACGTTTGGACAGTGGGCTAGGTACGCCCCAGTACTTC. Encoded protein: CASSERLDSGLGTPQYF.

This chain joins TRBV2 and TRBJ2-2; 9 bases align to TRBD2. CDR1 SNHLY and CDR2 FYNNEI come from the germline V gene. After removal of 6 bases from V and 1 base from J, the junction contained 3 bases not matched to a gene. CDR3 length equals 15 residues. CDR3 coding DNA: TGTGCCAGCAGGAAGACTAGCGGGAACACCGGGGAGCTGTTTTTT. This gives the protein CASRKTSGNTGELFF.